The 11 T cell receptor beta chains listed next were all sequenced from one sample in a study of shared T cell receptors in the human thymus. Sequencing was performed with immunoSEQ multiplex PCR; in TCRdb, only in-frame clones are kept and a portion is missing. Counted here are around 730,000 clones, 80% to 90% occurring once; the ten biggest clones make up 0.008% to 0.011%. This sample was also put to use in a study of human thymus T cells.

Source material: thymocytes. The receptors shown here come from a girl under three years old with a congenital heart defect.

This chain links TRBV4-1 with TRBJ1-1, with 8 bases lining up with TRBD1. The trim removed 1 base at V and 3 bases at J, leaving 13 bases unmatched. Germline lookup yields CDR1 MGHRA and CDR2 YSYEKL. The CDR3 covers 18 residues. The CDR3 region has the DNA TGCGCCAGCAGCCAAGCCTCAGGGGGCGATTTACGGTACACTGAAGCTTTCTTT. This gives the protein CASSQASGGDLRYTEAFF.

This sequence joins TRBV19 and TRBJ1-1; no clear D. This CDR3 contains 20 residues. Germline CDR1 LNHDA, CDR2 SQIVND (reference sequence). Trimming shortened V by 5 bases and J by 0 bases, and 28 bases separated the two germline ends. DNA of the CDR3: TGTGCCAGTAGTTCCCGTGCTGGTGGGGTGGGGAGCCGCATGAACACTGAAGCTTTCTTT. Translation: CASSSRAGGVGSRMNTEAFF.

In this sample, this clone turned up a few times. The CDR3 reads CASSLSQGGTEAFF. DNA for the CDR3: TGTGCCAGCAGTTTATCCCAGGGGGGCACTGAAGCTTTCTTT. The V and J genes are TRBV27 and TRBJ1-1, with 7 bases lining up with TRBD1. V lost 0 bases to trimming and J lost 4 bases; unmatched junction nucleotides: 2. CDR1 and CDR2 from the germline V gene are MNHEY and SMNVEV (reference sequence). CDR3 size: 14 residues.

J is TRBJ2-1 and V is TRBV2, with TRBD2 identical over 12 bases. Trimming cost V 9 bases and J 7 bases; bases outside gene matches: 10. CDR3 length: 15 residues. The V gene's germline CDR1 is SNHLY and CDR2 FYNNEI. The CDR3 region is CARGLLAGGPNEQFF. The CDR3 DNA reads TGTGCCAGGGGCCTGCTAGCGGGGGGGCCTAATGAGCAGTTCTTC.

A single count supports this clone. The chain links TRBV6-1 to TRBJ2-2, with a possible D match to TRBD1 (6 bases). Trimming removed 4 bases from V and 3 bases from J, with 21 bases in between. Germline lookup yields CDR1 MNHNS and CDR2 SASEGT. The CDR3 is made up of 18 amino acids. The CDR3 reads CASSALFSGDNYTGELFF. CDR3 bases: TGTGCCAGCAGTGCCCTATTTAGTGGGGACAACTACACCGGGGAGCTGTTTTTT.

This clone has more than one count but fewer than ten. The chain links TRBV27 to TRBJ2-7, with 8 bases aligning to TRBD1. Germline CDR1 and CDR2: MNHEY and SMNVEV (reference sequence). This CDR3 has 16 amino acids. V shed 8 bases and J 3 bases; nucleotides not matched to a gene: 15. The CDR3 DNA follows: TGTGCCAGCCGATACTTGCATCGGACAGGGCTCTACGAGCAGTACTTC. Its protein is CASRYLHRTGLYEQYF.

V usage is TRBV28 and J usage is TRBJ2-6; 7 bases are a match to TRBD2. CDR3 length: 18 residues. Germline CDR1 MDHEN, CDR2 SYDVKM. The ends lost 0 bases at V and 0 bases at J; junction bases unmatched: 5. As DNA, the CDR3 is TGTGCCAGCAGTTTATGGGCTAGCGGAAGCTCTGGGGCCAACGTCCTGACTTTC. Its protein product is CASSLWASGSSGANVLTF.

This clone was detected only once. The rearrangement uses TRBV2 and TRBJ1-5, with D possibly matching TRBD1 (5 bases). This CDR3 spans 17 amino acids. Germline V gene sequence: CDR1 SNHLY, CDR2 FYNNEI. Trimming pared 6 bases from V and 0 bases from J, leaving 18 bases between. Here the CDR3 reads CASRISRQLYSNQPQHF. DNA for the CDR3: TGTGCCAGCAGGATAAGCAGACAGCTTTATAGCAATCAGCCCCAGCATTTT.

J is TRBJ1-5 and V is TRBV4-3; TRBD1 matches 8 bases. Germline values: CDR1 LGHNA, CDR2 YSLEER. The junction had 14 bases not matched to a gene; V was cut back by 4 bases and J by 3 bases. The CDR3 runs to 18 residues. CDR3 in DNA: TGCGCCAGCAGCCCCTCGGGATGGGACAGGACTTACAATCAGCCCCAGCATTTT. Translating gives CASSPSGWDRTYNQPQHF.

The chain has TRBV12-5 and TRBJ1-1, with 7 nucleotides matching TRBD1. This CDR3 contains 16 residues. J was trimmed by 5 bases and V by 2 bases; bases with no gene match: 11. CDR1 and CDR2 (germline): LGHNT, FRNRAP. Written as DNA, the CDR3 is TGTGCTAGTGGTTTGAAGCAGGGACAGAATTCTACTGAAGCTTTCTTT. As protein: CASGLKQGQNSTEAFF.

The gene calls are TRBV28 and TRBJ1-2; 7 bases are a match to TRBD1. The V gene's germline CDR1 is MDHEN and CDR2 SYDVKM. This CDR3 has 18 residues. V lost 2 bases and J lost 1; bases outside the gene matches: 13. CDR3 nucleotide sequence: TGTGCCAGCAGTTTACACCGGGACAGATCTTTTTTTAACTATGGCTACACCTTC. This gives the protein CASSLHRDRSFFNYGYTF.